This T cell receptor (beta chain) was documented in a study of cytomegalovirus exposure and HLA in healthy donors. The length of the CDR3 is 15 residues. Germline loops: CDR1 GTSNPN, CDR2 SVGIG (reference sequence). J gave up 0 bases and V 7 bases, and 10 bases lay outside the gene matches. Primers included in the PCR were 60 Vbeta and 13 Jbeta primers. Only in-frame clones appear in the TCRdb table, and some are missing; sequencing was by immunoSEQ multiplex PCR. The table shows 150,000 or so clones, with under 90% occurring only once. Sample: PBMCs. The rearrangement uses TRBV30 and TRBJ2-3; 7 nucleotides align to TRBD2. The receptor was isolated from a male donor in good health and CMV-seronegative. CDR3 nucleotides: TGTGCCTTCGCCCCTCTCGGGAGGAGCACAGATACGCAGTATTTT. It is translated as CAFAPLGRSTDTQYF.